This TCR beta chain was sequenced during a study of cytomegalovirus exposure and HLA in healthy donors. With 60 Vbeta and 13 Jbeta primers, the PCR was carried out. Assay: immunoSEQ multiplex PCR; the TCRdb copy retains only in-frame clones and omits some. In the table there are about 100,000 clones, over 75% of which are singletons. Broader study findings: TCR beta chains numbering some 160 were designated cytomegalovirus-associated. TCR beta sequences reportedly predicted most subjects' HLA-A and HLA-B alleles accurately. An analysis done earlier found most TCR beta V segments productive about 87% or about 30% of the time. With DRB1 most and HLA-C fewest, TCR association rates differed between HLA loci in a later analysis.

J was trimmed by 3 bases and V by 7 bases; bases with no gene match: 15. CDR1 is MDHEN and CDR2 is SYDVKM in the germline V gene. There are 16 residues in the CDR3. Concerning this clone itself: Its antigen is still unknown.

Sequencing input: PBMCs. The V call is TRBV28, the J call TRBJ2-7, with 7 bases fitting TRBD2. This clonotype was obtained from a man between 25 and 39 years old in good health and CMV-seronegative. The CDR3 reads CASTSGGRESGYEQYF. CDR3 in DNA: TGTGCCAGCACCTCGGGCGGGCGGGAGTCGGGCTACGAGCAGTACTTC.